This record concerns one TCR beta chain sequence. TCRdb independently ran MiXCR on the RT-PCR reads; one entry per CDR3 protein. The data contain about 410,000 distinct CDR3 sequences, around 16% of them seen just once; the ten biggest clones take up 7% to 7.5%. The V end was cut by 6 bases, the J end by 7 bases, with 13 bases between. CDR1 is KGHSH and CDR2 is LQKENI in the germline V gene. The CDR3 totals 13 residues. This entry is derived from a study of patients and donors after allogeneic stem cell transplantation. The sequenced material came from blood, either unsorted or a sorted T cell fraction (not recorded which). This sequence was found in a human donor who was either an allogeneic HSCT recipient or a stem cell or donor lymphocyte infusion donor (not recorded which). It is not recorded whose cells these are; they may come from a transplant donor. The chain uses TRBV18 and TRBJ1-5; tentative D call: TRBD1 (5 bases). CDR3 loop: CASSPGRWQPQHF. The CDR3 coding sequence is TGTGCCAGCTCCCCGGGACGTTGGCAGCCCCAGCATTTT.